Below, 9 T cell receptor beta chains from the same sample are listed, as sequenced in a study of T cell repertoires in cytomegalovirus infection. One entry per CDR3 protein results from TCRdb running MiXCR on the reads. The table shows tens of thousands of distinct CDR3 sequences, with 25% to 30% occurring only once. For these TCRs, the target antigens are not known. The material was CD8+ T cells from cultured PBMCs, obtained from culture after CMV antigen stimulation. These receptors originate from a human donor in good health (CMV status not recorded). Some clones in this sample may be carry-over from other donors' samples.

This chain connects TRBV9 to TRBJ1-1; the D is unclear. Trimming took 1 base from V and 3 from J, leaving 7 bases between them. Germline CDR1 reads SGDLS; CDR2 reads YYNGEE. This CDR3 spans 13 amino acids. The CDR3 DNA reads TGTGCCAGCAGCGTATGGGGAGACACTGAAGCTTTCTTT. It yields the protein CASSVWGDTEAFF. The variable domain in full, completed from reference TRBV9 and TRBJ1-1, reads DSGVTQTPKHLITATGQRVTLRCSPRSGDLSVYWYQQSLDQGLQFLIQYYNGEERAKGNILERFSAQQFPDLHSELNLSSLELGDSALYFCASSVWGDTEAFFGQGTRLTVV.

This clonotype was counted only a few times. The V and J genes are TRBV19 and TRBJ1-1; D gene unclear. The CDR3 has 15 residues. Looked up from germline, CDR1 is LNHDA and CDR2 is SQIVND (reference sequence). Trimming left V 5 bases short and J 0 bases short, with 13 bases between. The DNA for the CDR3 is TGTGCCAGTAGTTCCGACGTAACAGTGAACACTGAAGCTTTCTTT. This gives the protein CASSSDVTVNTEAFF.

V gene TRBV11-2 combines with J gene TRBJ2-1; D possibly uses TRBD1 or TRBD2 (6 bases each). The V and J ends lost 4 bases and 12 bases respectively, with 19 bases between them. CDR1 SGHAT and CDR2 FQNNGV come from the germline V gene. The CDR3 is 14 residues long. The CDR3 protein is CASSSAGGWDGQFF. The CDR3 DNA follows: TGTGCCAGCAGCTCCGCCGGGGGCTGGGATGGGCAGTTCTTC.

This clonotype was counted between two and nine times. The gene calls are TRBV19 and TRBJ2-7; D call uncertain. V was pared by 4 bases and J by 6 bases, with 13 bases between. Per germline, CDR1 LNHDA and CDR2 SQIVND (reference sequence). CDR3 length: 13 residues. CDR3 loop: CASSTRSSGEQYF. CDR3 nucleotide sequence: TGTGCCAGTAGTACTAGAAGTTCGGGCGAGCAGTACTTC.

This chain connects TRBV7-9 to TRBJ1-1; TRBD1 is a possible D gene (5 bases). The CDR3 length is 14 residues. Germline CDR1 reads SEHNR; CDR2 reads FQNEAQ (reference sequence). Trimming left V 7 bases short and J 0 bases short, with 12 bases between. In DNA form, the CDR3 reads TGTGCCAGCAAGGGGCTTGCCATGAACACTGAAGCTTTCTTT. Translation: CASKGLAMNTEAFF. Using reference TRBV7-9 and TRBJ1-1 for the parts outside the CDR3, the full variable domain is DTGVSQNPRHKITKRGQNVTFRCDPISEHNRLYWYRQTLGQGPEFLTYFQNEAQLEKSRLLSDRFSAERPKGSFSTLEIQRTEQGDSAMYLCASKGLAMNTEAFFGQGTRLTVV.

This clonotype turned up a few times. The rearrangement uses TRBV3-1 and TRBJ1-6, with 8 bases fitting TRBD1. V was clipped by 4 bases and J by 7 bases; unmatched bases: 6. CDR1 and CDR2 from the germline V gene are LGHDT and YNNKEL (reference sequence). This CDR3 contains 15 residues. The CDR3 nucleotides are TGTGCCAGCAGCCCCGGACAGGGCGGAAATTCACCCCTCCACTTT. Encoded protein: CASSPGQGGNSPLHF.

V is TRBV7-4 and J is TRBJ2-7, with a weak D call TRBD2 (5 bases). This CDR3 is 13 amino acids long. From germline, CDR1 is SGHVT and CDR2 SQSDAQ. V gave up 3 bases and J gave up 3 bases, with 9 bases separating them. This CDR3 is CASSLTGDYEQYF. The CDR3 nucleotides are TGTGCCAGCAGCTTGACCGGGGACTACGAGCAGTACTTC.

The chain joins TRBV20-1 to TRBJ2-3, with 12 bases matching TRBD2. Trimming cost V 6 bases and J 1 base; bases outside gene matches: 11. The CDR3 extends over 17 amino acids. Per germline, CDR1 DFQATT and CDR2 SNEGSKA (reference sequence). CDR3 residues: CSALSSGGGDRTDTQYF. The CDR3 DNA sequence: TGCAGTGCCCTATCTAGCGGGGGGGGGGACCGCACAGATACGCAGTATTTT.

The chain recombines TRBV10-3 with TRBJ2-7, with D uncertain. The V end was cut by 3 bases, the J end by 1 base, with 4 bases between. CDR1 is ENHRY and CDR2 is SYGVKD in the germline V gene. The length of the CDR3 is 12 residues. The CDR3 region is CAISDRSYEQYF. CDR3 DNA: TGTGCCATCAGTGACAGGTCCTACGAGCAGTACTTC.